This T cell receptor beta chain stems from a study of blood T cell repertoires in COVID-19. Study details: The United States, Italy and Spain provided the acute and convalescent COVID-19 samples.

Sequencing used immunoSEQ multiplex PCR; TCRdb keeps in-frame clones, though not all of them. The data hold some 400,000 clones, with 70% to 90% observed a single time. CDR1 and CDR2 from the germline V gene are LGHDT and YNNKEL (reference sequence). The CDR3 sequence is 15 residues long. V was shortened by 4 bases and J by 0 bases, with 10 bases between the two germline ends. Sequencing input: peripheral blood. The source of this sequence is a woman in her 30s with COVID-19, enrolled during active disease. V and J are TRBV3-1 (or the pseudogene TRBV3-2) and TRBJ2-1, with D possibly being TRBD2 (6 bases). The CDR3, as DNA: TGTGCCAGCAGCCCCGGGACTGCCTCCTACAATGAGCAGTTCTTC. It yields the protein CASSPGTASYNEQFF.